This TCR beta chain was recovered during a study of neoadjuvant anti-PD-1 for oral cavity cancer. Sequencing used immunoSEQ multiplex PCR; TCRdb keeps in-frame clones, though not all of them. The repertoire holds roughly 60,000 clones, with more than 60% as singletons. Looked up from germline, CDR1 is SGHTA and CDR2 is FQGTGA. Between the trimmed V and J ends, which lost 5 bases and 3 bases, there was a span of 13 bases. This CDR3 has 14 residues. Sequences were derived from PBMCs, sampled before nivolumab (anti-PD-1) treatment. This sequence was found in a person aged 40 to 85 with oral cavity squamous cell carcinoma. The V call is TRBV7-3, the J call TRBJ2-5; D is undetermined. The CDR3 DNA follows: TGTGCCAGCAGCCCAACAGTCTCCAAAGAGACCCAGTACTTC. Protein sequence: CASSPTVSKETQYF.